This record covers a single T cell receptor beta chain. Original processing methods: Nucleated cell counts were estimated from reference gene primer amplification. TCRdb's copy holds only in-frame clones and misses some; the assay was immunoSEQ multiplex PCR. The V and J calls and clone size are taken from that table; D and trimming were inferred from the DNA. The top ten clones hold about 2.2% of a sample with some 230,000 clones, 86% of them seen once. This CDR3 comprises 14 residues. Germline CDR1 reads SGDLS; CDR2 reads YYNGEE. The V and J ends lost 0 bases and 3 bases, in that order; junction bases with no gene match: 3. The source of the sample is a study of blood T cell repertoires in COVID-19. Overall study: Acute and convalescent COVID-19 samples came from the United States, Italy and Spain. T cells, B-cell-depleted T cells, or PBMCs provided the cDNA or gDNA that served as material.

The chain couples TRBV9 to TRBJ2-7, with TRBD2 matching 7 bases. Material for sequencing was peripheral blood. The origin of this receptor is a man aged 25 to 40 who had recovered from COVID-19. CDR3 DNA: TGTGCCAGCAGCGTAGGAGGGGAGGGCTACGAGCAGTACTTC. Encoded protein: CASSVGGEGYEQYF.